Detailed here is one T cell receptor (beta chain). The V and J ends lost 4 bases and 6 bases respectively, with 16 bases between them. This CDR3 is built from 14 residues. Germline assignment: CDR1 SGHDN and CDR2 FVKESK. These data come from a study of PD-L1 blockade in urothelial cancer. As for the study in general: When patients started atezolizumab around 2014, it was given at 1,200 mg intravenously every 3 weeks. At 3 weeks (second dose) and 6 weeks after starting treatment, blood was analyzed. The median number of T cells present in blood samples was approximately 140,000.

Described time point: pretreatment peripheral blood. Samples spanned pretreatment and treatment, with 1 to 8 time points per patient. Here immunoSEQ multiplex PCR was the method, and the copy in TCRdb shows in-frame clones only, minus some. The sample lists 33,000 or so clones; 80% to 90% were seen once. The material was PBMCs, obtained around atezolizumab (anti-PD-L1) treatment. This sequence joins TRBV14 and TRBJ2-7; the D gene is possibly TRBD1 (6 bases). This receptor was taken from a man aged 60 to 75 with urothelial cancer. The CDR3 reads CASSPRTEPSEQYF. The CDR3 DNA follows: TGTGCCAGCAGCCCGAGGACAGAGCCATCCGAGCAGTACTTC.